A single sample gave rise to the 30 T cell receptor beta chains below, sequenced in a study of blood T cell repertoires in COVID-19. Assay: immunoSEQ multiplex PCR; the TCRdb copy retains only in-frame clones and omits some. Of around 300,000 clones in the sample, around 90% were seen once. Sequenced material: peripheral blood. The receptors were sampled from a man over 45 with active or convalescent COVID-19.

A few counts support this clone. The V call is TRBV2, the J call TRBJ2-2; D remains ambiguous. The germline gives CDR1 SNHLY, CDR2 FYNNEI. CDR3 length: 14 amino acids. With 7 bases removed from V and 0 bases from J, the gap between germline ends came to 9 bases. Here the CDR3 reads CASNQDTNTGELFF. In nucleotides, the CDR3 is TGTGCCAGCAATCAGGATACGAACACCGGGGAGCTGTTTTTT.

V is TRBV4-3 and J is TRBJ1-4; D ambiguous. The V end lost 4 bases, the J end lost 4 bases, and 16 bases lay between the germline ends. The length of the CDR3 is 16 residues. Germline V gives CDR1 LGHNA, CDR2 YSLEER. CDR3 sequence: CASSPLGSGDNEKLFF. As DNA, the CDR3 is TGCGCCAGCAGCCCCCTCGGCAGCGGGGATAATGAAAAACTGTTTTTT.

CDR3 bases: TGTGCCAGCAGCTCCCGGGTGGGCACTGAAGCTTTCTTT. Translated, it gives CASSSRVGTEAFF. The chain is built from TRBV7-2 and TRBJ1-1, with no clear D. The CDR3 sequence is 13 residues long. V gave up 4 bases and J gave up 4 bases, with 10 bases separating them. CDR1 SGHTA and CDR2 FQGNSA come from the germline V gene.

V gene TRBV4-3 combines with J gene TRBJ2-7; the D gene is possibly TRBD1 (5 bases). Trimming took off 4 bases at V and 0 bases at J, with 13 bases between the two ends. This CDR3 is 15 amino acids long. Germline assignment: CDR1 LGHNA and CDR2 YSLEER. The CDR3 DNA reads TGCGCCAGCAGCCCGACGGCTGACAGCTCCTACGAGCAGTACTTC. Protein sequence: CASSPTADSSYEQYF.

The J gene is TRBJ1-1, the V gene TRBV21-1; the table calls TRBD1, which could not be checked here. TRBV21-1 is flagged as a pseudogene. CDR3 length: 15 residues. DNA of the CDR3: TGTGCCAGCAGCCCCCGCTCGGGACAGGGTACTGAAGCTTTCTTT. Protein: CASSPRSGQGTEAFF.

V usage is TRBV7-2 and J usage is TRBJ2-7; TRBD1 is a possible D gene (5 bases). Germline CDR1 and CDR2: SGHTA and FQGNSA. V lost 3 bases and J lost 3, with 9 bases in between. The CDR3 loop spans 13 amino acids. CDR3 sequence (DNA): TGTGCCAGCAGCTTGACAGCAGACTACGAGCAGTACTTC. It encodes CASSLTADYEQYF.

The CDR3 DNA reads as TGTGCCAGCCGCCTATCTAGCGGGAGTAGCGAGCAGTACTTC. It specifies CASRLSSGSSEQYF. This chain uses TRBV6-5 with TRBJ2-7; TRBD2 matches at 10 bases. After removal of 8 bases from V and 6 bases from J, the junction contained 10 bases not matched to a gene. The CDR3 is made up of 14 amino acids. Germline V CDR1 and CDR2: MNHEY, SVGAGI.

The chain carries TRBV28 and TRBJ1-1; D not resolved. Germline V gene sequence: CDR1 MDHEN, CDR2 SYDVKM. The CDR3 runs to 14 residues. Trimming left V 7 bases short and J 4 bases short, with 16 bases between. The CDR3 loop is CASTEFLEGTEAFF. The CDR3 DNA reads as TGTGCCAGCACCGAGTTCCTTGAGGGCACTGAAGCTTTCTTT.

This chain's CDR3 is CASSSSREGDTQYF. Here the CDR3 DNA reads TGTGCCAGCAGCTCTAGCCGGGAGGGAGATACGCAGTATTTT. V is TRBV7-2 and J is TRBJ2-3, with 8 bases that match TRBD2. V lost 4 bases to trimming and J lost 5 bases; unmatched junction nucleotides: 5. This CDR3 comprises 14 residues. In germline, CDR1 is SGHTA, CDR2 FQGNSA.

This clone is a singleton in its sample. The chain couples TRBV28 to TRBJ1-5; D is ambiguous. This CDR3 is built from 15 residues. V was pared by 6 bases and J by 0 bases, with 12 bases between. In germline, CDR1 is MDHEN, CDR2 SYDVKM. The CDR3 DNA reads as TGTGCCAGCAGCCGAGGCGGTTATAGCAATCAGCCCCAGCATTTT. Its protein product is CASSRGGYSNQPQHF. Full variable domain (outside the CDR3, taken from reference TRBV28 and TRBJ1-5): DVKVTQSSRYLVKRTGEKVFLECVQDMDHENMFWYRQDPGLGLRLIYFSYDVKMKEKGDIPEGYSVSREKKERFSLILESASTNQTSMYLCASSRGGYSNQPQHFGDGTRLSIL.

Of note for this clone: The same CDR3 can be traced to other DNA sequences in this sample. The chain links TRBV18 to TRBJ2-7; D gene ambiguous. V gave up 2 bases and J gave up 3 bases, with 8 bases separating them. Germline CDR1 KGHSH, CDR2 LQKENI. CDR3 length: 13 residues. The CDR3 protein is CASSPGQNYEQYF. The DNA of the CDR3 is TGTGCCAGCTCACCAGGCCAGAACTACGAGCAGTACTTC.

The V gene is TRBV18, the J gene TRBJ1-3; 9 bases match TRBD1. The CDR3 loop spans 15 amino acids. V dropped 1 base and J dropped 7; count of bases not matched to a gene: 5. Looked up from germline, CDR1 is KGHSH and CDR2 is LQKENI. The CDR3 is CASSPRGDRANTIYF. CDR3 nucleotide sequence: TGTGCCAGCTCACCACGGGGGGACAGGGCCAACACCATATATTTT.

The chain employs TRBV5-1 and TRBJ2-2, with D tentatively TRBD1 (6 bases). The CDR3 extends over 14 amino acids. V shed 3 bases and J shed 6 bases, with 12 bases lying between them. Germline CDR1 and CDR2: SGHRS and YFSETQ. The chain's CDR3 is CASSSGTIAGELFF. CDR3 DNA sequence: TGCGCCAGCAGCTCCGGGACAATCGCCGGGGAGCTGTTTTTT.

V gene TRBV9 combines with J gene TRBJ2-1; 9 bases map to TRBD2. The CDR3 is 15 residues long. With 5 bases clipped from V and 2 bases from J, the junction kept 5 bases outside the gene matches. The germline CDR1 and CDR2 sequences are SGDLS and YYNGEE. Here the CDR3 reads CASSSGGGTYNEQFF. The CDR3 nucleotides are TGTGCCAGCAGTAGCGGGGGAGGGACCTACAATGAGCAGTTCTTC. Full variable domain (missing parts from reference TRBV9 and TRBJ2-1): DSGVTQTPKHLITATGQRVTLRCSPRSGDLSVYWYQQSLDQGLQFLIQYYNGEERAKGNILERFSAQQFPDLHSELNLSSLELGDSALYFCASSSGGGTYNEQFFGPGTRLTVL.

The CDR3 sequence is CASSEESRGSPYEQYF. The CDR3 DNA reads as TGTGCCAGCAGTGAAGAGTCTAGGGGGTCCCCCTACGAGCAGTACTTC. V is TRBV6-1 and J is TRBJ2-7; tentative D call: TRBD1 (6 bases). Germline V gives CDR1 MNHNS, CDR2 SASEGT. The CDR3 has 16 amino acids. V shed 1 base and J shed 2 bases, with 15 bases lying between them.

The CDR3, as DNA: TGTGCCAGCAGCTTAGGGGTCACCTCCGAGGGCGAGACCCAGTACTTC. Translating it yields CASSLGVTSEGETQYF. This rearrangement joins TRBV7-3 to TRBJ2-5, with a tentative D call TRBD2 (5 bases). V lost 2 bases to trimming and J lost 5 bases, with 18 bases between them. This CDR3 has 16 residues. CDR1 is SGHTA, CDR2 FQGTGA, per germline.

The DNA for the CDR3 is TGTGCCAGCTCTCGGGGGGATGAGCAGTTCTTC. It encodes CASSRGDEQFF. The genes are TRBV6-5 and TRBJ2-1, with 7 bases fitting TRBD2. V gave up 8 bases and J gave up 8 bases; unmatched junction bases: 3. CDR3 length: 11 residues. Per the germline V gene, CDR1 is MNHEY and CDR2 is SVGAGI.

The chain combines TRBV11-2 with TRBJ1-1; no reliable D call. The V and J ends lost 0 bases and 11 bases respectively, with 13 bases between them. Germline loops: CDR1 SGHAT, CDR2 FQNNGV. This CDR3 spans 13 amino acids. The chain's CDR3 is CASSLDRQASAFF. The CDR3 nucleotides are TGTGCCAGCAGCTTAGATCGGCAGGCGTCGGCTTTCTTT.

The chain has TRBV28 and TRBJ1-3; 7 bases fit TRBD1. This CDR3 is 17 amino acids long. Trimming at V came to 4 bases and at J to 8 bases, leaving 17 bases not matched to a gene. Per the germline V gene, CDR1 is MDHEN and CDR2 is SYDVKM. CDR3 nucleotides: TGTGCCAGCAGTTCGATCCCCGGGACAGCCCCGCGGGACACCATATATTTT. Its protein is CASSSIPGTAPRDTIYF.

CDR3 sequence: CASSQVVGTEAFF. CDR3 nucleotides: TGTGCCAGCAGCCAAGTGGTCGGCACTGAAGCTTTCTTT. The chain combines TRBV3-1 (or the pseudogene TRBV3-2) with TRBJ1-1; D is unresolved. Germline CDR1 LGHDT, CDR2 YNNKEL (reference sequence). V lost 1 base to trimming and J lost 4 bases, with 7 bases between them. The CDR3 spans 13 residues.

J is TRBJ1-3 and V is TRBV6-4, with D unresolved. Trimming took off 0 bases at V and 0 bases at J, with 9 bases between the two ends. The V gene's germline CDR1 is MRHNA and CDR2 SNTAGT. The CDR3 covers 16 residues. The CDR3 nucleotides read TGTGCCAGCAGTGACTCGAGCGGAACCTCTGGAAACACCATATATTTT. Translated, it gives CASSDSSGTSGNTIYF.

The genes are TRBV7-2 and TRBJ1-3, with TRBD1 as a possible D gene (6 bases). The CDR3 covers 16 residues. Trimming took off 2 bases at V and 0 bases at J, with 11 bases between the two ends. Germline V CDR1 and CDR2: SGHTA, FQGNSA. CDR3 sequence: CASSLRAGASGNTIYF. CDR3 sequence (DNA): TGTGCCAGCAGCTTAAGGGCGGGGGCCTCTGGAAACACCATATATTTT.

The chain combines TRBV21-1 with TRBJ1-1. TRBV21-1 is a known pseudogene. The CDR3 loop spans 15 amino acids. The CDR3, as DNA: TGTGCCAGCAGAATCCTCCTGTACAATTGGAGTGAAGCTTTCTTT. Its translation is CASRILLYNWSEAFF.

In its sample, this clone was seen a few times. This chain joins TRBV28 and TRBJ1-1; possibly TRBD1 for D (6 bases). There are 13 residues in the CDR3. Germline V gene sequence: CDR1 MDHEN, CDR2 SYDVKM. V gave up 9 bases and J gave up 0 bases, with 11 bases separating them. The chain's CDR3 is CASKRGLNTEAFF. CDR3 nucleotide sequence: TGTGCCAGTAAAAGGGGGTTGAACACTGAAGCTTTCTTT.

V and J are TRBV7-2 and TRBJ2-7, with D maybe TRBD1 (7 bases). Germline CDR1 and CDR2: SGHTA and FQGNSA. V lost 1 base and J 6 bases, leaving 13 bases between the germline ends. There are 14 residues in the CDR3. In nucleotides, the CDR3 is TGTGCCAGCAGCTTAGAGGGGACAGCGGGCGAGCAGTACTTC. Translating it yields CASSLEGTAGEQYF.

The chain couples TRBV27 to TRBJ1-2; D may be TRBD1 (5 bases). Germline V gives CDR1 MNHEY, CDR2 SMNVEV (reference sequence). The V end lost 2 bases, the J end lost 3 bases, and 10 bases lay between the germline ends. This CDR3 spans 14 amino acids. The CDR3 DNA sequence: TGTGCCAGCAGTTTACGCGGGGGAGACTATGGCTACACCTTC. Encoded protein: CASSLRGGDYGYTF.

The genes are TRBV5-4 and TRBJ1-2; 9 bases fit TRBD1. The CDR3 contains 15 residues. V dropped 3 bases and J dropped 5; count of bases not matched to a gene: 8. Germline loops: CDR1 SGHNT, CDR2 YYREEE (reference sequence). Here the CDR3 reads CASSSPGQGGYGYTF. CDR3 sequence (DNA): TGTGCCAGCAGCTCCCCGGGACAGGGAGGGTATGGCTACACCTTC.

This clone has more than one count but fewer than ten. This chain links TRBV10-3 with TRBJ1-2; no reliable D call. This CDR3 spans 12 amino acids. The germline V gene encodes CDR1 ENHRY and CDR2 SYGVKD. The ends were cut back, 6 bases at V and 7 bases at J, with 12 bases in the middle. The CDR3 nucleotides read TGTGCCATCAGCGATGTCGGTCTTGGCTACACCTTC. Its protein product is CAISDVGLGYTF.

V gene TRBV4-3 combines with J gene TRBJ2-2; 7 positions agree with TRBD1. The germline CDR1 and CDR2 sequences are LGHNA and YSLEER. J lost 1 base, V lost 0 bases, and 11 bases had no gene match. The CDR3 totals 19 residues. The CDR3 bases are TGCGCCAGCAGCCAAGAATTCAGGGGGTGGACAGGGAACACCGGGGAGCTGTTTTTT. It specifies CASSQEFRGWTGNTGELFF.

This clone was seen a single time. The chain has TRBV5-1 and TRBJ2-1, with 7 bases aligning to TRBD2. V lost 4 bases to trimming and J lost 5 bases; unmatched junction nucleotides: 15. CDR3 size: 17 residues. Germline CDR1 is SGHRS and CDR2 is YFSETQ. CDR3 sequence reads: CASSPPRVAGANNEQFF. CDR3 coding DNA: TGCGCCAGCAGCCCCCCCCGGGTGGCGGGAGCTAACAATGAGCAGTTCTTC.